These 12 T cell receptor beta chains came from one sample sequenced in a study of shared clonotypes between healthy human individuals. TCRdb's copy holds only in-frame clones and misses some; the assay was immunoSEQ multiplex PCR. The table has about 980,000 clones, approximately 80% seen once; the top ten hold approximately 1.5%. The sample taken for sequencing was memory CD4+ T cells sorted from blood. Noted subset: CD45RA-negative fraction. The source is a man aged 18 to 35 in good health.

The rearrangement joins TRBV10-3 to TRBJ2-1; D is perhaps TRBD2 (5 bases). The germline V and J ends were trimmed by 5 bases and 5 bases, with 13 bases remaining between them. This CDR3 is 14 amino acids long. Germline CDR1 is ENHRY and CDR2 is SYGVKD. CDR3 loop: CAISSGPGNNEQFF. The CDR3 DNA is TGTGCCATCAGTAGCGGCCCTGGGAACAATGAGCAGTTCTTC.

V gene TRBV6-1 combines with J gene TRBJ2-7; 8 bases fit TRBD2. This CDR3 comprises 18 residues. Looked up from germline, CDR1 is MNHNS and CDR2 is SASEGT. V shed 4 bases, J shed 4 bases, and the junction held 18 bases outside the gene matches. The CDR3 DNA is TGTGCCAGCAGTGTGAACGGGGGCGCAACTAGCGGAATTTACGAGCAGTACTTC. This codes for CASSVNGGATSGIYEQYF.

This chain connects TRBV30 to TRBJ2-1; 7 bases fit TRBD2. Trimming took 1 base from V and 8 from J; bases not matched to a gene: 8. The germline V gene has CDR1 GTSNPN and CDR2 SVGIG (reference sequence). The CDR3 is 14 residues long. Here the CDR3 reads CAWSGLGRGDEQFF. CDR3 sequence (DNA): TGTGCCTGGAGTGGGCTTGGGAGGGGTGATGAGCAGTTCTTC. Looking up the rest from reference TRBV30 and TRBJ2-1 gives the full variable domain: SQTIHQWPATLVQPVGSPLSLECTVEGTSNPNLYWYRQAAGRGLQLLFYSVGIGQISSEVPQNLSASRPQDRQFILSSKKLLLSDSGFYLCAWSGLGRGDEQFFGPGTRLTVL.

V usage is TRBV7-9 and J usage is TRBJ2-3; 14 bases align to TRBD2. The CDR3 runs 17 residues. V trimming: 3 bases; J trimming: 4 bases; junction bases outside the gene matches: 6. Looked up from germline, CDR1 is SEHNR and CDR2 is FQNEAQ (reference sequence). This CDR3 is CASSFSLTSGGADTQYF. The CDR3 DNA is TGTGCCAGCAGCTTTTCGCTGACTAGCGGGGGGGCAGATACGCAGTATTTT.

This chain connects TRBV6-5 to TRBJ1-3; D not resolved. The germline CDR1 and CDR2 sequences are MNHEY and SVGAGI. This CDR3 region has 14 residues. The V gene lost 6 bases and the J gene lost 0 bases, with 9 bases spanning the gap. The DNA of the CDR3 is TGTGCCAGCAGCCGCGACAACTCTGGAAACACCATATATTTT. It yields the protein CASSRDNSGNTIYF.

The rearrangement links TRBV6-5 to TRBJ2-5; D is unresolved. The CDR3 spans 16 residues. The V gene's germline CDR1 is MNHEY and CDR2 SVGAGI. The V and J ends lost 2 bases and 1 base respectively, with 14 bases between them. The CDR3 protein is CASSYRGLGSQETQYF. The CDR3 region has the DNA TGTGCCAGCAGTTACCGTGGGCTGGGGTCCCAAGAGACCCAGTACTTC.

The chain is built from TRBV4-1 and TRBJ1-1; 9 bases line up with TRBD1. Germline assignment: CDR1 MGHRA and CDR2 YSYEKL. The trim removed 2 bases at V and 5 bases at J, leaving 6 bases unmatched. This CDR3 is 15 amino acids long. This CDR3 is CASSQPDRGGTEAFF. CDR3 coding DNA: TGCGCCAGCAGCCAACCCGACAGGGGGGGAACTGAAGCTTTCTTT.

The rearrangement joins TRBV5-1 to TRBJ1-2, with TRBD1 as a possible D gene (5 bases). CDR3 length equals 15 residues. Trimming pared 5 bases from V and 2 bases from J, leaving 16 bases between. CDR1 is SGHRS and CDR2 is YFSETQ in the germline V gene. CDR3 nucleotide sequence: TGCGCCAGCAGGACCCTTGGGGACTGGAACTATGGCTACACCTTC. Its translation: CASRTLGDWNYGYTF.

The V gene is TRBV9, the J gene TRBJ2-2; TRBD1 matches 8 bases. Germline V gene data show CDR1 as SGDLS and CDR2 as YYNGEE. V lost 2 bases, J lost 4 bases, and 7 bases stayed unmatched. CDR3 length: 16 residues. The CDR3 nucleotides read TGTGCCAGCAGCGTGGCAGGGGGCGCGAGCACCGGGGAGCTGTTTTTT. Translated: CASSVAGGASTGELFF.

This chain links TRBV6-6 with TRBJ2-6; no clear D. The germline V and J ends were trimmed by 0 bases and 1 base, with 7 bases remaining between them. This CDR3 is 16 amino acids long. Per the germline V gene, CDR1 is MNHNY and CDR2 is SVGAGI (reference sequence). The CDR3, as DNA: TGTGCCAGCAGTTACTCTTGGGATTCTGGGGCCAACGTCCTGACTTTC. Its protein is CASSYSWDSGANVLTF.

The genes are TRBV5-1 and TRBJ2-1, with D possibly matching TRBD2 (6 bases). The CDR3 runs 15 residues. Looked up from germline, CDR1 is SGHRS and CDR2 is YFSETQ. The V end was cut by 1 base, the J end by 0 bases, with 8 bases between. CDR3 bases: TGCGCCAGCAGCTTGAGTAGCGGCTCCTACAATGAGCAGTTCTTC. This sequence encodes CASSLSSGSYNEQFF.

The chain has TRBV10-3 and TRBJ1-1, with a weak D call TRBD1 (6 bases). V lost 6 bases and J 4 bases, leaving 9 bases between the germline ends. The CDR3 is 12 amino acids. The V gene's germline CDR1 is ENHRY and CDR2 SYGVKD. The CDR3 sequence is CAISQGLTEAFF. CDR3 in DNA: TGTGCCATCAGCCAGGGGCTCACTGAAGCTTTCTTT.